This TCR beta chain appears in the sequencing data of a study of cytomegalovirus exposure and HLA in healthy donors. About the study: Within an early data release were tens of millions of unique TCRs drawn from HLA-typed donors. Study results and limitations: Certain sequence variants were highly shared and formed a cluster, and this cluster was likely a sequencing artifact. CMV serostatus was the sole immune exposure information available.

With V trimmed by 6 bases and J by 5 bases, 6 bases remained unmatched. The CDR3 is made up of 14 amino acids. The germline gives CDR1 MNHEY, CDR2 SVGAGI. Primers: 60 Vbeta forward and 13 Jbeta reverse. Using immunoSEQ multiplex PCR, the repertoire was profiled, and TCRdb retains in-frame clones only, with some absent. The sample data list more than 100,000 clones. On this clone: What it binds is unknown.

Sequencing was done on a sample of PBMCs. This sequence was found in a woman aged 40 to 50 in good health and CMV-seronegative. This chain links TRBV6-5 with TRBJ1-2; 10 positions agree with TRBD1. CDR3 DNA sequence: TGTGCCAGCAGGCCCGGGACAGGGGTTTATGGCTACACCTTC. Amino acid sequence: CASRPGTGVYGYTF.